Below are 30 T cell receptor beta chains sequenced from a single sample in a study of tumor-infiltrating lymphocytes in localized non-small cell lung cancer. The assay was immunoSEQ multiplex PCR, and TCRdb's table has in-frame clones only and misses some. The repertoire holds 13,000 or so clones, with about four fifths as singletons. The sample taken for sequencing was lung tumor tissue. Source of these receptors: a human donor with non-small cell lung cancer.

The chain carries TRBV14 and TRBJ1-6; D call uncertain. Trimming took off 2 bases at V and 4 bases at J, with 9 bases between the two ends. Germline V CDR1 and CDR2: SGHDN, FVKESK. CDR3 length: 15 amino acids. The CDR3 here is CASSQSGAYNSPLHF. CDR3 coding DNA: TGTGCCAGCAGCCAAAGTGGAGCGTATAATTCACCCCTCCACTTT.

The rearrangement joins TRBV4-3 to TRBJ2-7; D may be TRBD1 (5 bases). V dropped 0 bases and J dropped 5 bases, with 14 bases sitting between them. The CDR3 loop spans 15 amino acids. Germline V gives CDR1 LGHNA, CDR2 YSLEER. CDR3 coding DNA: TGCGCCAGCAGCCAAGATTCAATCAGGGTCAACGAGCAGTACTTC. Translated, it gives CASSQDSIRVNEQYF.

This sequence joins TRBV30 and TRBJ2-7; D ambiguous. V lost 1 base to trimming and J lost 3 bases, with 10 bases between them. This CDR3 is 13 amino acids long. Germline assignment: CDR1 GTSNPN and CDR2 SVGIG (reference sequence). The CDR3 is CAWSGRISYEQYF. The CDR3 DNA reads TGTGCCTGGAGTGGTAGGATTAGCTACGAGCAGTACTTC.

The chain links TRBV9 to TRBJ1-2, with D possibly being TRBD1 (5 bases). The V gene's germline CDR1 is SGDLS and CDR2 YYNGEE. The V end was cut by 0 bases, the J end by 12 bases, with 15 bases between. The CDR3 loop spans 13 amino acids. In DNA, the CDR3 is TGTGCCAGCAGCGTAGATCCGGGGGTGGCGGACACCTTC. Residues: CASSVDPGVADTF.

CDR3 loop: CASSPSAGPYNEQFF. The CDR3 DNA reads TGCGCCAGCAGCCCGTCGGCGGGGCCTTACAATGAGCAGTTCTTC. The rearrangement links TRBV4-3 to TRBJ2-1; a weak D match, TRBD2 (6 bases). The V gene's germline CDR1 is LGHNA and CDR2 YSLEER. CDR3 length: 15 amino acids. Trimming took off 4 bases at V and 4 bases at J, with 14 bases between the two ends.

The CDR3 reads CASSQDGQSGELFF. For the CDR3, the DNA is TGCGCCAGCAGCCAAGACGGCCAGTCCGGGGAGCTGTTTTTT. This rearrangement joins TRBV4-3 to TRBJ2-2; D remains unclear. Per the germline V gene, CDR1 is LGHNA and CDR2 is YSLEER. The CDR3 has 14 amino acids. V lost 0 bases, J lost 6 bases, and 8 bases lay in between.

The CDR3, as DNA: TGTGCCAGCAGTGAGACCCGACTAGCGGGAGGGTGGGATACGCAGTATTTT. Residues: CASSETRLAGGWDTQYF. This chain uses TRBV2 with TRBJ2-3; the match to TRBD2 covers 14 bases. V dropped 3 bases and J dropped 6; count of bases not matched to a gene: 8. Per the germline V gene, CDR1 is SNHLY and CDR2 is FYNNEI. The CDR3 sequence is 17 residues long.

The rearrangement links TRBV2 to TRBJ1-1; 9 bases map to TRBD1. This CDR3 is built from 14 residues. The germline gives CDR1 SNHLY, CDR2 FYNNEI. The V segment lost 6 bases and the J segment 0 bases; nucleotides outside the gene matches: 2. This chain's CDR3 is CASSGQGMNTEAFF. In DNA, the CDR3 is TGTGCCAGCAGCGGACAGGGGATGAACACTGAAGCTTTCTTT. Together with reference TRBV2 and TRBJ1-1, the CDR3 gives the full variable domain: EPEVTQTPSHQVTQMGQEVILRCVPISNHLYFYWYRQILGQKVEFLVSFYNNEISEKSEIFDDQFSVERPDGSNFTLKIRSTKLEDSAMYFCASSGQGMNTEAFFGQGTRLTVV.

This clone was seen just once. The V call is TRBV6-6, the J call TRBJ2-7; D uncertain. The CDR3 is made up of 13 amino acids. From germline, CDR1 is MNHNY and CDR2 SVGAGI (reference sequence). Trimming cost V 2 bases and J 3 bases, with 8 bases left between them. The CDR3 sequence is CASSYDGNYEQYF. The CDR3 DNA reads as TGTGCCAGCAGTTACGACGGAAACTACGAGCAGTACTTC.

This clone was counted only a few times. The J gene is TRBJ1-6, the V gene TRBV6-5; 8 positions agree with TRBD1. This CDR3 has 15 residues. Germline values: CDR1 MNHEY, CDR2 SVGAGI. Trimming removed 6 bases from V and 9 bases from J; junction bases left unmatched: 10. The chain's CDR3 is CASRPGNRGTSPLHF. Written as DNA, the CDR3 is TGTGCCAGCAGGCCGGGAAACAGGGGGACTTCACCCCTCCACTTT.

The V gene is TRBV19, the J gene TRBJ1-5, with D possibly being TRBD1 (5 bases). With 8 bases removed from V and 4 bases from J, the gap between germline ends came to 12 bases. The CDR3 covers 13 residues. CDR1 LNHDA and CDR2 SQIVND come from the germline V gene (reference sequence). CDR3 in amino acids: CASALGGNQPQHF. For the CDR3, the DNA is TGTGCCAGTGCTCTTGGGGGAAATCAGCCCCAGCATTTT.

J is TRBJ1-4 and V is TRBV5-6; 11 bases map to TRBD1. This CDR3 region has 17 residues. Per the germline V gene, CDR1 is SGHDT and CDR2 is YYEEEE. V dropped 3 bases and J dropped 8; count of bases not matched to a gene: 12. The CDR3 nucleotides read TGTGCCAGCAGCTCCCTAATGGACAGGGGGCGCGGGGAAAAACTGTTTTTT. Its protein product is CASSSLMDRGRGEKLFF. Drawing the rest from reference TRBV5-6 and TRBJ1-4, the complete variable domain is DAGVTQSPTHLIKTRGQQVTLRCSPKSGHDTVSWYQQALGQGPQFIFQYYEEEERQRGNFPDRFSGHQFPNYSSELNVNALLLGDSALYLCASSSLMDRGRGEKLFFGSGTQLSVL.

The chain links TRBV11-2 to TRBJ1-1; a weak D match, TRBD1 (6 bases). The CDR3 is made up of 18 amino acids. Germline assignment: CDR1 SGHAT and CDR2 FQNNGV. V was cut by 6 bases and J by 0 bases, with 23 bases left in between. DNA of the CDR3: TGTGCCAGCAGTCCCCGGGCAGGGGCGAGGTCCATGAACACTGAAGCTTTCTTT. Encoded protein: CASSPRAGARSMNTEAFF.

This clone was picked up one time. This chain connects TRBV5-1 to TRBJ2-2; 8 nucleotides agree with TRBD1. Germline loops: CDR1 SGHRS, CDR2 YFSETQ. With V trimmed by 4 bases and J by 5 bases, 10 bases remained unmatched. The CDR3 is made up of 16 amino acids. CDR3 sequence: CASSPARTGFTGELFF. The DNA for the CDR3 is TGCGCCAGCAGCCCAGCCCGGACAGGGTTTACCGGGGAGCTGTTTTTT.

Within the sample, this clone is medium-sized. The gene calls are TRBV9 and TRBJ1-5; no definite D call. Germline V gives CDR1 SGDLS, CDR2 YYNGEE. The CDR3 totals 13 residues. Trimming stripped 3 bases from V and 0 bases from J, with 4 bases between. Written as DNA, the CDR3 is TGTGCCAGCAGCGGGGGTAGCAATCAGCCCCAGCATTTT. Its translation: CASSGGSNQPQHF.

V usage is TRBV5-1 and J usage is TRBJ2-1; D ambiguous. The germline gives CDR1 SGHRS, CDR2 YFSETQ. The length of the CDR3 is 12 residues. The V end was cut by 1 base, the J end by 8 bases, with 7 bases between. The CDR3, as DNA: TGCGCCAGCAGCTTGATCCTAGATGAGCAGTTCTTC. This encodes CASSLILDEQFF.

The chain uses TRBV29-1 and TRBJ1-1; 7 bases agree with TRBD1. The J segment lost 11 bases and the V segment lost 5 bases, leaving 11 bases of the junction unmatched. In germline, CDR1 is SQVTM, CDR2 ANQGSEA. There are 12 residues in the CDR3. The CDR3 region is CSVSNRGRVAFF. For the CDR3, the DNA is TGCAGCGTTTCAAACAGGGGTAGGGTTGCTTTCTTT.

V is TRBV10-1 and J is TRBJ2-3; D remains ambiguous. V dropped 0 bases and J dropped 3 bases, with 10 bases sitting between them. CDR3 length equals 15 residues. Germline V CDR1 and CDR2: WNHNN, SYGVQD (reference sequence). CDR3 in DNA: TGCGCCAGCAGTGAGTCGGGTGAGACTACAGATACGCAGTATTTT. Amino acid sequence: CASSESGETTDTQYF.

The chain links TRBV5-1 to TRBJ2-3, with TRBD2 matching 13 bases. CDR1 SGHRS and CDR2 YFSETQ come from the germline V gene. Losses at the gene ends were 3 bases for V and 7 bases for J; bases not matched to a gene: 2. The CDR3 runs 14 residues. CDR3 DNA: TGCGCCAGCAGCTCGGGACTAGCGGGGAATACGCAGTATTTT. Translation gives CASSSGLAGNTQYF.

The CDR3, as DNA: TGTGCCAGCGGATTACCGGGACAGGGTTTCTCCACCTTC. Translating it yields CASGLPGQGFSTF. The V call is TRBV6-5, the J call TRBJ1-2; 9 positions agree with TRBD1. V gave up 8 bases and J gave up 13 bases; unmatched junction bases: 14. The CDR3 has 13 residues. The germline V gene has CDR1 MNHEY and CDR2 SVGAGI.

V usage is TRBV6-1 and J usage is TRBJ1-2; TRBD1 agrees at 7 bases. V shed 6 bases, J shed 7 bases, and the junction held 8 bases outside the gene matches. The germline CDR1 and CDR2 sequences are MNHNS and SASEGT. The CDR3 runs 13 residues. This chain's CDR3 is CASSVTGVGGYTF. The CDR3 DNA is TGTGCCAGCAGCGTAACAGGGGTTGGTGGCTACACCTTC.

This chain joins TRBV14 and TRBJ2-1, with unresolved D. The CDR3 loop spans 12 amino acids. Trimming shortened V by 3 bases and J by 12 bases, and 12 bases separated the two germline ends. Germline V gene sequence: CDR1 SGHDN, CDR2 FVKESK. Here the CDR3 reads CASSHSAARQFF. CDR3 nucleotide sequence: TGTGCCAGCAGCCACTCTGCGGCAAGGCAGTTCTTC.

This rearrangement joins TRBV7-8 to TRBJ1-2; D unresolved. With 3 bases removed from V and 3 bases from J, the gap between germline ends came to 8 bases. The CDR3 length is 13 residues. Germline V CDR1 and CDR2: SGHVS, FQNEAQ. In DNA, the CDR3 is TGTGCCAGCAGCTTTCGGCCAGACTATGGCTACACCTTC. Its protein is CASSFRPDYGYTF.

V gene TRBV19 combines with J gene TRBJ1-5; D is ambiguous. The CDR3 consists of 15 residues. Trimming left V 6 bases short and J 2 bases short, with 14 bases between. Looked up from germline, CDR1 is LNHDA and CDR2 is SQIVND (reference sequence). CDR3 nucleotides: TGTGCCAGTAGCTCCTCTCGAGTCGGCAATCAGCCCCAGCATTTT. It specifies CASSSSRVGNQPQHF.

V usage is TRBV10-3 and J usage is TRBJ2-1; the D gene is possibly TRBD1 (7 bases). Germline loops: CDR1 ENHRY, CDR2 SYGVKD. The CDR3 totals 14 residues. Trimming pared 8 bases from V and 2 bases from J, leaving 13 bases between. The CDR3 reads CAIAGGSTYNEQFF. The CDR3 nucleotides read TGTGCCATCGCAGGGGGGAGCACCTACAATGAGCAGTTCTTC.

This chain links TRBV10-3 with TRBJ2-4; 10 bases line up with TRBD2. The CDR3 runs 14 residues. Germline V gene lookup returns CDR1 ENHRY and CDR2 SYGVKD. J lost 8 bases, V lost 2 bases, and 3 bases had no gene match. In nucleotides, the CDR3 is TGTGCCATCAGTGAGCCTAGCGGGAGTGACATTCAGTACTTC. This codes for CAISEPSGSDIQYF.

The CDR3 region has the DNA TGTGCCAGCAGTGCTGGACGGGGCAATCAGCCCCAGCATTTT. Its translation: CASSAGRGNQPQHF. This rearrangement joins TRBV6-1 to TRBJ1-5, with D unresolved. The CDR3 sequence is 14 residues long. Germline lookup yields CDR1 MNHNS and CDR2 SASEGT. The germline V and J ends were trimmed by 4 bases and 2 bases, with 9 bases remaining between them.

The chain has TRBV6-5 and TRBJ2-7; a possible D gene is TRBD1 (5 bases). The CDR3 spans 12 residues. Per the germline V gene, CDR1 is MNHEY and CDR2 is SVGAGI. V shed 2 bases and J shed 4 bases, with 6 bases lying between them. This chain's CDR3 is CASSYRGYEQYF. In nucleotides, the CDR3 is TGTGCCAGCAGTTACAGGGGATACGAGCAGTACTTC.

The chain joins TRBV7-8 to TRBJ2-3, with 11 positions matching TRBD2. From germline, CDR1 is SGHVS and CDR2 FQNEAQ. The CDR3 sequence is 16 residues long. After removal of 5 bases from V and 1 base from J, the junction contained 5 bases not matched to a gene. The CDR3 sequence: CASSRVSGGGTDTQYF. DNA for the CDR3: TGTGCCAGCAGCCGCGTTAGCGGGGGGGGCACAGATACGCAGTATTTT.

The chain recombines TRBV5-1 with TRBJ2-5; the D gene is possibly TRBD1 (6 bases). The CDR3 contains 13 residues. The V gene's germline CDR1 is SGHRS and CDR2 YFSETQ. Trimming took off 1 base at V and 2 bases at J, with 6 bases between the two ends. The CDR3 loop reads CASSLRGQETQYF. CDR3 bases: TGCGCCAGCAGCTTGAGGGGGCAAGAGACCCAGTACTTC.